This is a list of T cell receptor beta chains from one sample in a study of blood T cell repertoires in COVID-19. Sequencing was performed with immunoSEQ multiplex PCR; in TCRdb, only in-frame clones are kept and a portion is missing. The repertoire holds hundreds of thousands of clones, with approximately 90% as singletons. Sequenced: PBMCs or T cells enriched from blood (not recorded which). The receptors here all came from a man aged 35-49 years who had recovered from COVID-19. Each CDR3 is given with its conserved first and last residue. A D gene is named only where the DNA matches it firmly. Not all rows give a size; the values are once, few, many and, for expanded clones, a class.

TRBD2,TRBJ2-5,TRBV7-9,.,TGTGCCAGCAGCCCCGGGACTAGTCGAGAGACCCAGTACTTC,CASSPGTSRETQYF
.,TRBJ1-5,TRBV28,.,TGTGCCAGCAGAGGAGGGAGCAATCAGCCCCAGCATTTT,CASRGGSNQPQHF
.,TRBJ2-2,TRBV7-7,once,TGTGCCAGCAGCCAACAGGGAGTGGGCACCGGGGAGCTGTTTTTT,CASSQQGVGTGELFF
.,TRBJ2-1,TRBV4-3,.,TGCGCCAGCAGCCAAGAAGGTAGCGGACGCAATGAGCAGTTCTTC,CASSQEGSGRNEQFF
.,TRBJ2-7,TRBV3-1/TRBV3-2,.,TGTGCCAGCAGTCAACAGGGACTTGAGCAGTACTTC,CASSQQGLEQYF
.,TRBJ2-3,TRBV12-5,.,TGTGCTAGTTTGGTCGGGGGGCCGAAAGATACGCAGTATTTT,CASLVGGPKDTQYF
TRBD2,TRBJ2-3,TRBV7-6,.,TGTGCCAGCAGCTCAACTAGCGGGGGACTCACAGATACGCAGTATTTT,CASSSTSGGLTDTQYF
.,TRBJ2-7,TRBV30,.,TGTGCCTGGGAAGTAGGGGGGGCGGCTTACGAGCAGTACTTC,CAWEVGGAAYEQYF
TRBD1,TRBJ2-7,TRBV7-9,.,TGTGCCAGCAGCGAAATCCGGACAGGGGCCGACGAGCAGTACTTC,CASSEIRTGADEQYF
.,TRBJ1-2,TRBV5-6,once,TGTGCCAGCAGCGTGAAAACAGGTAGCTATGGCTACACCTTC,CASSVKTGSYGYTF
.,TRBJ1-3,TRBV11-2,.,TGTGCCAGCAGCTTACAGACAAATGGAAACACCATATATTTT,CASSLQTNGNTIYF
TRBD1,TRBJ1-2,TRBV7-9,.,TGTGCCAGCAGCTTAGGGGGACAGTCCCTCTATGGCTACACCTTC,CASSLGGQSLYGYTF
.,TRBJ1-2,TRBV6-5,.,TGTGCCAGCAGTTACTCGAGGGCCTATGGCTACACCTTC,CASSYSRAYGYTF
TRBD2,TRBJ2-7,TRBV19,.,TGTGCCAGTAGTTGGACTAGCGGGAACTTCTACGAGCAGTACTTC,CASSWTSGNFYEQYF
.,TRBJ2-3,TRBV5-1,.,TGCGCCAGCAGCTTGGGGCAGGATAGCACAGATACGCAGTATTTT,CASSLGQDSTDTQYF
.,TRBJ1-2,TRBV7-2,.,TGTGCCAGCAGCTTCCGGGGGAACTATGGCTACACCTTC,CASSFRGNYGYTF
.,TRBJ2-7,TRBV13,.,TGTGCCAGCAGCTTAGACAGGTCCTACGAGCAGTACTTC,CASSLDRSYEQYF
.,TRBJ1-1,TRBV5-6,.,TGTGCCAGCAGCTTGGACGGTCTCCTAGGAGCTTTCTTT,CASSLDGLLGAFF
.,TRBJ2-7,TRBV7-9,.,TGTGCCAGCAGCTCAAGAGCTCGCTACGAGCAGTACTTC,CASSSRARYEQYF
.,TRBJ1-2,TRBV9,.,TGTGCCAGCAGCGTAGGGAACAGGGTGGACGGCTACACCTTC,CASSVGNRVDGYTF
.,TRBJ2-4,TRBV6-1,.,TGTGCCAGCAGTGAGCCAGGGGACAAAAACATTCAGTACTTC,CASSEPGDKNIQYF
.,TRBJ2-2,TRBV11-3,.,TGTGCCAGCAGCTTACGCGCTCTTGCCGGGGAGCTGTTTTTT,CASSLRALAGELFF
.,TRBJ2-2,TRBV7-2,.,TGTGCCAGCAGCGCGCTCGGCCCGGGCACCGGGGAGCTGTTTTTT,CASSALGPGTGELFF
TRBD1,TRBJ1-2,TRBV6-6,.,TGTGCCAGCAGTGGAGGGGGCAGCTATGGCTACACCTTC,CASSGGGSYGYTF
TRBD2,TRBJ2-1,TRBV18,.,TGTGCCAGCTCACCAGCTAGCGGGAGCGGAAATGAGCAGTTCTTC,CASSPASGSGNEQFF
.,TRBJ2-5,TRBV21-1,.,TGTGCCAGCAGCAAGGGACTAGCGGTACAAGAGACCCAGTACTTC,CASSKGLAVQETQYF
TRBD1,TRBJ2-7,TRBV6-4,.,TGTGCCAGCAGTATCGAGGGACAGGGGTTCTACGAGCAGTACTTC,CASSIEGQGFYEQYF
TRBD2,TRBJ2-6,TRBV18,.,TGTGCCAGCTCACCAGTCAGCGGGGGCTCTGGGGCCAACGTCCTGACTTTC,CASSPVSGGSGANVLTF
.,TRBJ1-1,TRBV25-1,.,TGTGCCAGCAGGGGAGGGACGGCGAACACTGAAGCTTTCTTT,CASRGGTANTEAFF
.,TRBJ1-3,TRBV19,.,TGTGCCAGTGCGATCGGGGTCGGAAACACCATATATTTT,CASAIGVGNTIYF
.,TRBJ2-6,TRBV9,.,TGTGCCAGCAGCGTCTTTCTTGGGGCCAACGTCCTGACTTTC,CASSVFLGANVLTF
TRBD1,TRBJ1-1,TRBV9,.,TGTGCCAGCAGCGTAGCTTCAGGGGGTACTGAAGCTTTCTTT,CASSVASGGTEAFF
.,TRBJ1-5,TRBV4-2,.,TGTGCCAGCAGCCAAGCTTACTCAGGGGGCAATCAGCCCCAGCATTTT,CASSQAYSGGNQPQHF
.,TRBJ1-1,TRBV6-1,once,TGTGCCAGCAGTGAAAGGGGGACGATCATGGACACTGAAGCTTTCTTT,CASSERGTIMDTEAFF
.,TRBJ2-3,TRBV3-1/TRBV3-2,.,TGTGCCAGCAGACTAGGAGATACGCAGTATTTT,CASRLGDTQYF
TRBD1,TRBJ1-6,TRBV9,.,TGTGCCAGCAGCGTAGGTGACAGGGGGGGAAATTCACCCCTCCACTTT,CASSVGDRGGNSPLHF
.,TRBJ2-3,TRBV12-5,.,TGTGCTAGTGGTTTGTGGAGAGATACGCAGTATTTT,CASGLWRDTQYF
.,TRBJ1-5,TRBV28,.,TGTGCCACCCGCCAAGGGGGCAATCAGCCCCAGCATTTT,CATRQGGNQPQHF
.,TRBJ2-7,TRBV27,.,TGTGCCAGCAGCTGGGCCACGTTGGCCGAGCAGTACTTC,CASSWATLAEQYF
TRBD1,TRBJ1-1,TRBV13,.,TGTGCCAGCAGCTTGGCAGGGGGATCCAAGACTACCATGAACACTGAAGCTTTCTTT,CASSLAGGSKTTMNTEAFF
TRBD2,TRBJ2-5,TRBV5-1,.,TGCGCCAGCAGCTCCGGACTAGCGGGAGAAGAGACCCAGTACTTC,CASSSGLAGEETQYF
.,TRBJ1-1,TRBV5-1,few,TGCGCCAGCAGCTTGGTAGGTCATGAGGACACTGAAGCTTTCTTT,CASSLVGHEDTEAFF
.,TRBJ1-2,TRBV7-2,few,TGTGCCAGCAGCCCCTCCCGGGAGAACTATGGCTACACCTTC,CASSPSRENYGYTF
TRBD1,TRBJ1-2,TRBV27,.,TGTGCCACCGCGAGAGGGGGCTTGGGCTACACCTTC,CATARGGLGYTF
TRBD1,TRBJ1-6,TRBV18,few,TGTGCCAGCTCACCTCCAGGGGACAGGGGGAATTCACCCCTCCACTTT,CASSPPGDRGNSPLHF
.,TRBJ2-7,TRBV27,once,TGTGCCAGCAGTTTACGGGGGACAGAACCTTCCTACGAGCAGTACTTC,CASSLRGTEPSYEQYF
TRBD1,TRBJ2-7,TRBV7-3,.,TGTGCCAGCAGCTTAGGACAGGGACGGGAGCAGTACTTC,CASSLGQGREQYF
.,TRBJ1-1,TRBV7-9,.,TGTGCCAGCAGCCCCCGGGAGTGGGCCCCCGGGAACACTGAAGCTTTCTTT,CASSPREWAPGNTEAFF
.,TRBJ2-7,TRBV7-9,.,TGTGCCAGCAGCTGGACAGCCTACGAGCAGTACTTC,CASSWTAYEQYF
TRBD1,TRBJ1-4,TRBV5-1,once,TGCGCCAGCAGCTCGATCCAAGGGGGCGCAGACGAAAAACTGTTTTTT,CASSSIQGGADEKLFF
.,TRBJ2-7,TRBV6-2/TRBV6-3,.,TGTGCCAGCAGTTACGGCAGGGTGCGGCAGTACTTC,CASSYGRVRQYF
TRBD1,TRBJ1-5,TRBV23-1,.,TGCGCCAGCAGTCACACAGGGGGCGCTGGCAATCAGCCCCAGCATTTT,CASSHTGGAGNQPQHF